These 9 T cell receptor beta chains came from one sample sequenced in a study of T cells in localized non-small cell lung cancer. This table comes from immunoSEQ multiplex PCR, and its TCRdb copy is limited to in-frame clones, with some not included. The sample yields approximately 29,000 clones, roughly 84% seen once. The specimen was peripheral blood mononuclear cells, collected before any cancer treatment. The receptors were sampled from a man aged 40-75 years with stage III lung adenocarcinoma.

The V and J genes are TRBV5-6 and TRBJ2-3, with 8 bases aligning to TRBD1. V dropped 4 bases and J dropped 0; count of bases not matched to a gene: 4. CDR1 and CDR2 (germline): SGHDT, YYEEEE. CDR3 size: 15 residues. In DNA, the CDR3 is TGTGCCAGCAGCCCGGACAGGGCTAGCACAGATACGCAGTATTTT. The encoded protein is CASSPDRASTDTQYF.

CDR3 loop: CASSAPGSGANVLTF. In nucleotides, the CDR3 is TGTGCCAGCAGTGCGCCAGGCTCTGGGGCCAACGTCCTGACTTTC. V and J are TRBV28 and TRBJ2-6; D is unresolved. Germline CDR1 MDHEN, CDR2 SYDVKM. The CDR3 contains 15 residues. Trimming stripped 5 bases from V and 0 bases from J, with 8 bases between. The full variable domain, rest sourced from reference TRBV28 and TRBJ2-6, is DVKVTQSSRYLVKRTGEKVFLECVQDMDHENMFWYRQDPGLGLRLIYFSYDVKMKEKGDIPEGYSVSREKKERFSLILESASTNQTSMYLCASSAPGSGANVLTFGAGSRLTVL.

The chain combines TRBV29-1 with TRBJ1-1; D is possibly TRBD1 (5 bases). Germline-derived CDR1 and CDR2 are SQVTM and ANQGSEA. This CDR3 region has 13 residues. V was cut by 4 bases and J by 4 bases, with 13 bases left in between. CDR3 residues: CSVVQVGGTEAFF. The CDR3 nucleotides read TGCAGCGTTGTACAGGTGGGTGGCACTGAAGCTTTCTTT.

The chain has TRBV28 and TRBJ1-3, with 8 bases that match TRBD1. Germline trimming cut 3 bases from V and 5 bases from J; bases unmatched to any gene: 15. Germline V gives CDR1 MDHEN, CDR2 SYDVKM. The CDR3 totals 18 residues. The CDR3 is CASSFAGQGFGRRNTIYF. CDR3 DNA: TGTGCCAGCAGTTTTGCCGGACAGGGTTTCGGGCGAAGAAACACCATATATTTT.

The chain is built from TRBV10-3 and TRBJ2-7, with 8 bases fitting TRBD1. The CDR3 has 13 residues. The germline V gene encodes CDR1 ENHRY and CDR2 SYGVKD. Trimming took 7 bases from V and 3 from J; bases not matched to a gene: 5. CDR3 loop: CAIMTGVGYEQYF. CDR3 bases: TGTGCCATCATGACAGGGGTCGGCTACGAGCAGTACTTC.

In regard to this clone: Other nucleotide sequences in the sample specify the same CDR3. The chain recombines TRBV19 with TRBJ1-5; possible D gene TRBD1, 5 bases. The CDR3 has 14 amino acids. CDR1 and CDR2 (germline): LNHDA, SQIVND (reference sequence). With 3 bases removed from V and 4 bases from J, the gap between germline ends came to 10 bases. The CDR3 reads CASSIQRQNQPQHF. The CDR3 coding sequence is TGTGCCAGTAGTATCCAGAGACAGAATCAGCCCCAGCATTTT.

This sequence joins TRBV28 and TRBJ2-1, with 10 bases matching TRBD2. The CDR3 has 16 residues. J was trimmed by 7 bases and V by 6 bases; bases with no gene match: 12. Germline-derived CDR1 and CDR2 are MDHEN and SYDVKM. The chain's CDR3 is CASSPGGERGGNEQFF. CDR3 sequence (DNA): TGTGCCAGCAGCCCCGGAGGGGAGCGGGGGGGGAATGAGCAGTTCTTC.

The rearrangement uses TRBV6-6 and TRBJ1-5, with a weak D call TRBD1 (5 bases). From germline, CDR1 is MNHNY and CDR2 SVGAGI (reference sequence). Trimming cost V 4 bases and J 6 bases, with 16 bases left between them. CDR3 length: 15 amino acids. The CDR3 region has the DNA TGTGCCAGCAGTTCCTTGGGGGGATGGGGTCAGCCCCAGCATTTT. This gives the protein CASSSLGGWGQPQHF.

This chain connects TRBV28 to TRBJ1-5; D is possibly TRBD1 (5 bases). This CDR3 contains 17 residues. Deletions cut 6 bases from V and 0 bases from J, with 18 bases between. CDR1 is MDHEN, CDR2 SYDVKM, per germline. CDR3 sequence reads: CASRKKGTANSNQPQHF. The CDR3 region has the DNA TGTGCCAGCAGAAAGAAGGGGACTGCCAATAGCAATCAGCCCCAGCATTTT.